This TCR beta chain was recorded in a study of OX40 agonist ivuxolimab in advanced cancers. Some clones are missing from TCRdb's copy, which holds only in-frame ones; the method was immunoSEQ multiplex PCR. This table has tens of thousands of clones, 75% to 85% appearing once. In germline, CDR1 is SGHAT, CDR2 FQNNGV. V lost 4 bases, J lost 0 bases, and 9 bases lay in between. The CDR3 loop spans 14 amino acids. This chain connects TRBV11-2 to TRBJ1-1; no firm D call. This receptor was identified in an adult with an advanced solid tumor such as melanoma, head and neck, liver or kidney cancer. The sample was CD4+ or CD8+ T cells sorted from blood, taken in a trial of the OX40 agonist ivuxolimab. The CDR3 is CASSWAGMNTEAFF. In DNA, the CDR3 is TGTGCCAGCAGCTGGGCGGGGATGAACACTGAAGCTTTCTTT.